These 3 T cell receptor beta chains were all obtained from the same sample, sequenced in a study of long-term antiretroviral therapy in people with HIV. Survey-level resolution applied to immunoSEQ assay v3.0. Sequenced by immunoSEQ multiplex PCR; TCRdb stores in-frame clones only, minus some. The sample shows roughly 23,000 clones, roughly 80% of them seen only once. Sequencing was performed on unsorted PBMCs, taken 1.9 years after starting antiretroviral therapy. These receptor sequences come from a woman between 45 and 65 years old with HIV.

In nucleotides, the CDR3 is TGTGCCAGCAGCGGCCCTCCGGGAGGGGGCAAAAACATTCAGTACTTC. Translated, it gives CASSGPPGGGKNIQYF. The V and J genes are TRBV9 and TRBJ2-4; 8 positions match TRBD2. In germline, CDR1 is SGDLS, CDR2 YYNGEE. V lost 3 bases, J lost 3 bases, and 8 bases stayed unmatched. The CDR3 is 16 amino acids.

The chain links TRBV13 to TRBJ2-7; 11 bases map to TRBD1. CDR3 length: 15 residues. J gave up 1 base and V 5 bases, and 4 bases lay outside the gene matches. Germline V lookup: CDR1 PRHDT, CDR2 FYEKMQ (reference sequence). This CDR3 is CASSGRDRGSYEQYF. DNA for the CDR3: TGTGCCAGCAGCGGACGGGACAGGGGGTCCTACGAGCAGTACTTC.

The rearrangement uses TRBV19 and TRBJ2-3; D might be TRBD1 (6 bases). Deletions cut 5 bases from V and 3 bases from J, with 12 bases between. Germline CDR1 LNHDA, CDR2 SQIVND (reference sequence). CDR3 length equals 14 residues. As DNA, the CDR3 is TGTGCCAGTAGTGGGGGCAGGGGAACAGATACGCAGTATTTT. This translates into CASSGGRGTDTQYF.